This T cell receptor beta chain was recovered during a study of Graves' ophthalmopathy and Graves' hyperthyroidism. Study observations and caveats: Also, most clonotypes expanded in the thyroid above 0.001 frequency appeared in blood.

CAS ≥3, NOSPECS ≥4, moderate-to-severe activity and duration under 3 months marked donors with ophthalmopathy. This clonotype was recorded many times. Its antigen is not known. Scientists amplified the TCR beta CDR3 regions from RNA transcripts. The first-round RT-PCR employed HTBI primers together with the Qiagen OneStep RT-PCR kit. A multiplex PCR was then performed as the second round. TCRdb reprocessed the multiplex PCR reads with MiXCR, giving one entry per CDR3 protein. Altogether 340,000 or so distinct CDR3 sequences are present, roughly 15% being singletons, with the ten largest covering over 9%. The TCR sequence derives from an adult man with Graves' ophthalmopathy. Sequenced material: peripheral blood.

The CDR3 DNA follows: TGCAGTGCTAGAGACGGACAGGGGCCGAACTCCTACGAGCAGTACTTC. Amino acids: CSARDGQGPNSYEQYF. The rearrangement joins TRBV20-1 to TRBJ2-7, with 9 bases identical to TRBD1. Germline loops: CDR1 DFQATT, CDR2 SNEGSKA (reference sequence). The trim removed 0 bases at V and 0 bases at J, leaving 6 bases unmatched. The CDR3 has 16 amino acids.